The present T cell receptor beta chain was sequenced within a study of patients and donors after allogeneic stem cell transplantation. TCRdb redid the calling of the RT-PCR reads with MiXCR, one entry per CDR3 protein. This table holds about 960,000 distinct CDR3 sequences, roughly 17% found once. Germline V lookup: CDR1 SGHRS, CDR2 YFSETQ. The V gene lost 0 bases and the J gene lost 1 base, with 13 bases spanning the gap. The CDR3 consists of 16 residues. The receptor comes from a human donor who was either an allogeneic HSCT recipient or a stem cell or donor lymphocyte infusion donor (not recorded which). It is not recorded whose cells these are; they may come from a transplant donor. The chain carries TRBV5-1 and TRBJ1-1; possible D gene TRBD1, 5 bases. Sequencing used blood, either unsorted or a sorted T cell fraction (not recorded which). CDR3 amino acids: CASSLDRSRPNTEAFF. For the CDR3, the DNA is TGCGCCAGCAGCTTGGACAGGTCTAGACCGAACACTGAAGCTTTCTTT.